The T cell receptor beta chain under discussion was sequenced for a study of T cells after posttransplantation cyclophosphamide. A remark on this clone: What it binds is not known.

Sequencing was performed with immunoSEQ multiplex PCR; in TCRdb, only in-frame clones are kept and a portion is missing. Captured here are over 30,000 clones, none seen once; the top ten comprise about 5%. Looked up from germline, CDR1 is MGHDK and CDR2 is SYGVNS. The CDR3 is 13 amino acids. The V end lost 1 base, the J end lost 5 bases, and 5 bases lay between the germline ends. Study conclusions and caveats: TRB clonality was highly associated with recipient CMV seropositivity and reactivation. Later post-transplant blood repertoires were often dominated by donor CD8+ memory clones.

Peripheral blood was collected from the related graft donor on the marrow donation day. Sequences were obtained from PBMCs. The sequence came from a woman between 45 and 60 years old in good health and a related stem cell transplant donor. The chain recombines TRBV25-1 with TRBJ2-2; no clear D. The DNA of the CDR3 is TGTGCCAGCAGTGAATCCACTACCGGGGAGCTGTTTTTT. Protein: CASSESTTGELFF. Full variable domain (remainder filled in from reference TRBV25-1 and TRBJ2-2): EADIYQTPRYLVIGTGKKITLECSQTMGHDKMYWYQQDPGMELHLIHYSYGVNSTEKGDLSSESTVSRIRTEHFPLTLESARPSHTSQYLCASSESTTGELFFGEGSRLTVL.